Shown below are 22 T cell receptor beta chains from a single sample sequenced in a study of shared clonotypes between healthy human individuals. Using immunoSEQ multiplex PCR, the repertoire was profiled, and TCRdb retains in-frame clones only, with some absent. This sample yields hundreds of thousands of clones, of which approximately 73% are seen a single time; about 1.8% belongs to the top ten. Material for sequencing was memory CD4+ T cells sorted from blood. Subset of the sample: CD45RA-negative fraction. All receptors come from a young woman in good health.

The chain recombines TRBV25-1 with TRBJ2-3, with D maybe TRBD1 (5 bases). Per the germline V gene, CDR1 is MGHDK and CDR2 is SYGVNS. The CDR3 has 14 amino acids. V was shortened by 8 bases and J by 1 base, with 13 bases between the two germline ends. DNA of the CDR3: TGTGCCAGCGCTCGTCAGGGCGGCACAGATACGCAGTATTTT. Protein: CASARQGGTDTQYF.

The chain combines TRBV4-2 with TRBJ2-1; D perhaps matches TRBD1 (6 bases). The CDR3 is made up of 15 amino acids. With 6 bases removed from V and 6 bases from J, the gap between germline ends came to 18 bases. Germline values: CDR1 LGHNA, CDR2 YNFKEQ. CDR3: CASSLGAIRGNEQFF. CDR3 coding DNA: TGTGCCAGCAGTCTGGGGGCAATACGAGGCAATGAGCAGTTCTTC.

This rearrangement joins TRBV9 to TRBJ2-6, with D perhaps TRBD2 (5 bases). CDR3 length: 16 residues. Germline CDR1 is SGDLS and CDR2 is YYNGEE. V lost 4 bases, J lost 0 bases, and 11 bases lay in between. The CDR3 DNA follows: TGTGCCAGCAGCTCGAAAGCGGCCTCTGGGGCCAACGTCCTGACTTTC. Protein sequence: CASSSKAASGANVLTF. Using reference TRBV9 and TRBJ2-6 for the parts outside the CDR3, the full variable domain is DSGVTQTPKHLITATGQRVTLRCSPRSGDLSVYWYQQSLDQGLQFLIQYYNGEERAKGNILERFSAQQFPDLHSELNLSSLELGDSALYFCASSSKAASGANVLTFGAGSRLTVL.

This clone was detected only a few times. This chain links TRBV5-1 with TRBJ1-1; maybe TRBD1 (6 bases). This CDR3 region has 13 residues. The germline V gene has CDR1 SGHRS and CDR2 YFSETQ. Trimming shortened V by 3 bases and J by 6 bases, and 12 bases separated the two germline ends. CDR3 protein: CASSWAQGSEAFF. The DNA of the CDR3 is TGCGCCAGCAGCTGGGCGCAGGGGTCTGAAGCTTTCTTT.

The rearrangement links TRBV28 to TRBJ1-1, with a tentative D call TRBD1 (6 bases). The V gene lost 7 bases and the J gene lost 4 bases, with 13 bases spanning the gap. The CDR3 length is 13 residues. CDR1 is MDHEN and CDR2 is SYDVKM in the germline V gene. The CDR3 DNA follows: TGTGCCAGCAATTCGGGGGGCGGCACTGAAGCTTTCTTT. Translated: CASNSGGGTEAFF.

This clone was detected once. The chain combines TRBV19 with TRBJ1-4; 8 bases are shared with TRBD1. In germline, CDR1 is LNHDA, CDR2 SQIVND (reference sequence). V lost 4 bases and J lost 4; bases outside the gene matches: 5. The CDR3 is 15 residues long. The CDR3 loop is CASSTPGQVNEKLFF. As DNA, the CDR3 is TGTGCCAGTAGTACACCGGGACAGGTTAATGAAAAACTGTTTTTT.

This clone has a handful of counts. The V and J genes are TRBV28 and TRBJ2-1, with D perhaps assigned TRBD1 or TRBD2 (5 bases each). Trimming took off 2 bases at V and 8 bases at J, with 16 bases between the two ends. CDR1 and CDR2 (germline): MDHEN, SYDVKM. CDR3 size: 15 residues. CDR3 protein: CASSLVTEGYHEQFF. The CDR3 coding sequence is TGTGCCAGCAGTTTAGTGACTGAGGGGTACCATGAGCAGTTCTTC.

The gene calls are TRBV5-8 and TRBJ1-4; TRBD1 matches 7 bases. Germline lookup yields CDR1 SGHTS and CDR2 YDEGEE. This CDR3 region has 14 residues. With 4 bases clipped from V and 8 bases from J, the junction kept 8 bases outside the gene matches. The CDR3 sequence: CASSPQGFREKLFF. In nucleotides, the CDR3 is TGTGCCAGCAGCCCACAGGGGTTTCGGGAAAAACTGTTTTTT.

The chain joins TRBV28 to TRBJ2-1, with D possibly matching TRBD1 (6 bases). V was trimmed by 3 bases and J by 10 bases, leaving 13 bases between them. The V gene's germline CDR1 is MDHEN and CDR2 SYDVKM. The CDR3 is 13 amino acids. The CDR3 is CASSFFQGREQFF. DNA for the CDR3: TGTGCCAGCAGTTTTTTCCAGGGGCGGGAGCAGTTCTTC.

The count of this clone is one. The J gene is TRBJ1-4, the V gene TRBV28, with 7 positions matching TRBD1. The junction had 8 bases not matched to a gene; V was cut back by 6 bases and J by 4 bases. Germline-derived CDR1 and CDR2 are MDHEN and SYDVKM. The CDR3 covers 15 residues. Here the CDR3 DNA reads TGTGCCAGCAGAAACCGCGGGACAGTTAATGAAAAACTGTTTTTT. It yields the protein CASRNRGTVNEKLFF.

The rearrangement links TRBV30 to TRBJ2-7, with 9 bases lining up with TRBD1. Trimming took 2 bases from V and 1 from J; bases not matched to a gene: 3. Germline CDR1 is GTSNPN and CDR2 is SVGIG (reference sequence). This CDR3 has 14 amino acids. The CDR3 DNA follows: TGTGCCTGGAGTATTGGGACAGGGTCCTACGAGCAGTACTTC. This encodes CAWSIGTGSYEQYF.

This chain uses TRBV11-2 with TRBJ1-1; 9 positions agree with TRBD1. Trimming at V came to 3 bases and at J to 2 bases, leaving 4 bases not matched to a gene. From germline, CDR1 is SGHAT and CDR2 FQNNGV. This CDR3 spans 15 amino acids. The CDR3 loop is CASSLGQGFNTEAFF. CDR3 coding DNA: TGTGCCAGCAGCTTGGGACAGGGATTTAACACTGAAGCTTTCTTT.

The chain carries TRBV28 and TRBJ1-1, with no clear D. Germline CDR1 MDHEN, CDR2 SYDVKM. V lost 6 bases and J 7 bases, leaving 12 bases between the germline ends. The CDR3 is 12 residues long. The CDR3 is CASSPRVGEAFF. In DNA, the CDR3 is TGTGCCAGCAGCCCTAGGGTAGGTGAAGCTTTCTTT.

The chain recombines TRBV19 with TRBJ2-1; D is uncertain. The V gene lost 3 bases and the J gene lost 13 bases, with 10 bases spanning the gap. This CDR3 has 11 amino acids. Germline lookup yields CDR1 LNHDA and CDR2 SQIVND (reference sequence). The CDR3 bases are TGTGCCAGTAGTATCTGGAGCCAACAGTTCTTC. Its translation: CASSIWSQQFF.

This clone has more than one count but fewer than ten. The same CDR3 arises from other DNA sequences in this sample as well. The chain combines TRBV30 with TRBJ1-5; possible D gene TRBD1, 5 bases. The CDR3 covers 13 residues. In germline, CDR1 is GTSNPN, CDR2 SVGIG (reference sequence). The V end was cut by 2 bases, the J end by 4 bases, with 9 bases between. This CDR3 reads CAWSPRGNQPQHF. In DNA form, the CDR3 reads TGTGCCTGGAGTCCACGGGGGAATCAGCCCCAGCATTTT.

This clone was recorded only once. The rearrangement joins TRBV18 to TRBJ1-4; 9 nucleotides agree with TRBD1. V dropped 4 bases and J dropped 7; count of bases not matched to a gene: 7. The CDR3 has 15 residues. Per the germline V gene, CDR1 is KGHSH and CDR2 is LQKENI. This CDR3 reads CASSRGQGLGEKLFF. CDR3 DNA: TGTGCCAGCTCACGAGGACAGGGGCTCGGTGAAAAACTGTTTTTT.

The chain joins TRBV28 to TRBJ1-5; D might be TRBD1 (5 bases). Germline V gene lookup returns CDR1 MDHEN and CDR2 SYDVKM. The CDR3 runs 16 residues. The V end was cut by 2 bases, the J end by 2 bases, with 13 bases between. The CDR3, as DNA: TGTGCCAGCAGTTTAGACCCTCCGGGGGGCAATCAGCCCCAGCATTTT. As protein: CASSLDPPGGNQPQHF.

This chain links TRBV19 with TRBJ2-3, with a weak D call TRBD2 (6 bases). CDR3 length: 13 amino acids. The V end lost 9 bases, the J end lost 4 bases, and 14 bases lay between the germline ends. CDR1 is LNHDA and CDR2 is SQIVND in the germline V gene (reference sequence). CDR3 in amino acids: CASSSGGPDTQYF. In DNA, the CDR3 is TGTGCCAGCAGCTCCGGGGGTCCAGATACGCAGTATTTT.

This chain joins TRBV30 and TRBJ2-5, with 11 bases aligning to TRBD2. The CDR3 length is 15 residues. Germline trimming cut 0 bases from V and 4 bases from J; bases unmatched to any gene: 4. The germline gives CDR1 GTSNPN, CDR2 SVGIG (reference sequence). The CDR3 region is CAWSVLAGGPETQYF. The CDR3 nucleotides are TGTGCCTGGAGTGTATTAGCGGGAGGGCCAGAGACCCAGTACTTC.

The chain has TRBV19 and TRBJ1-5, with 10 bases identical to TRBD1. Trimming cost V 5 bases and J 6 bases; bases outside gene matches: 1. CDR1 and CDR2 from the germline V gene are LNHDA and SQIVND (reference sequence). The length of the CDR3 is 13 residues. CDR3 nucleotide sequence: TGTGCCAGTAGTGGGACAGGGGTTCAGCCCCAGCATTTT. Translation: CASSGTGVQPQHF.

DNA for the CDR3: TGTGCCAGCAGAGCCGCCGTTAGCGGGAGCTACTACGAGCAGTACTTC. As protein: CASRAAVSGSYYEQYF. V gene TRBV28 combines with J gene TRBJ2-7, with TRBD2 matching 9 bases. Germline loops: CDR1 MDHEN, CDR2 SYDVKM. This CDR3 spans 16 amino acids. The trim removed 6 bases at V and 3 bases at J, leaving 12 bases unmatched. Combining the CDR3 with reference TRBV28 and TRBJ2-7 gives the whole variable domain DVKVTQSSRYLVKRTGEKVFLECVQDMDHENMFWYRQDPGLGLRLIYFSYDVKMKEKGDIPEGYSVSREKKERFSLILESASTNQTSMYLCASRAAVSGSYYEQYFGPGTRLTVT.

The chain recombines TRBV9 with TRBJ1-1; D not certain. Germline loops: CDR1 SGDLS, CDR2 YYNGEE. CDR3 length: 14 amino acids. The V and J ends lost 4 bases and 8 bases respectively, with 18 bases between them. The CDR3 nucleotides read TGTGCCAGCAGCCCAGTCAGGACGCCGCCAGAAGCTTTCTTT. Its translation: CASSPVRTPPEAFF.